The clone carrying this TCR beta chain occurred many times. Its specificity is not known. TCRdb re-called the 5' RACE reads with MiXCR, one entry per CDR3 protein. The sample lists just under 550,000 distinct CDR3 sequences, about a fifth seen once, with 12% in the top ten. The data belong to a study of T-cell memory formation after mild COVID-19. Germline V lookup: CDR1 KGHDR, CDR2 SFDVKD. Trimming removed 4 bases at V and 7 bases at J, with 7 bases between. The CDR3 extends over 12 amino acids. Broader study findings: Whether second-wave clones peaking at day 37 were SARS-CoV-2 specific went unconfirmed. Contracting CD8+ clones were enriched in EMRA, CD4+ mainly in CM and EM.

This sequence was found in an adult woman who had mild COVID-19 (a few samples of this study predate the infection). Cell type and time point are not known. The source material was PBMCs or a T cell subset sorted from them (not recorded which). This chain links TRBV24-1 with TRBJ1-5, with D possibly matching TRBD1 (5 bases). The CDR3 reads CATSEWGQPQHF. CDR3 bases: TGTGCCACCAGTGAGTGGGGCCAGCCCCAGCATTTT.